What follows describes a single T cell receptor beta chain. Its antigen is undetermined. The CDR3 is 17 residues long. V was clipped by 0 bases and J by 0 bases, with 15 bases between them. Germline V CDR1 and CDR2: SGHNT, YYREEE (reference sequence). The sample originates from a study of cytomegalovirus exposure and HLA in healthy donors. Study outcomes and limitations: Most likely, a cluster of highly shared sequence variants arose as a sequencing artifact. Later analysis showed most CMV-associated TCR beta chains appearing HLA-restricted.

The PCR ran on 60 Vbeta and 13 Jbeta primers. Method: immunoSEQ multiplex PCR; TCRdb's copy keeps in-frame clones and lacks some. The sample includes under 120,000 clones, roughly 85% of them seen just once. This chain links TRBV5-4 with TRBJ1-1; weak D call: TRBD1 (6 bases). This clonotype was sampled from a woman aged 40 to 50 in good health and CMV-seronegative. Sequencing was performed on PBMCs. This CDR3 reads CASSLAPRGELNTEAFF. The CDR3 DNA reads TGTGCCAGCAGCTTGGCCCCCAGGGGTGAGTTGAACACTGAAGCTTTCTTT.